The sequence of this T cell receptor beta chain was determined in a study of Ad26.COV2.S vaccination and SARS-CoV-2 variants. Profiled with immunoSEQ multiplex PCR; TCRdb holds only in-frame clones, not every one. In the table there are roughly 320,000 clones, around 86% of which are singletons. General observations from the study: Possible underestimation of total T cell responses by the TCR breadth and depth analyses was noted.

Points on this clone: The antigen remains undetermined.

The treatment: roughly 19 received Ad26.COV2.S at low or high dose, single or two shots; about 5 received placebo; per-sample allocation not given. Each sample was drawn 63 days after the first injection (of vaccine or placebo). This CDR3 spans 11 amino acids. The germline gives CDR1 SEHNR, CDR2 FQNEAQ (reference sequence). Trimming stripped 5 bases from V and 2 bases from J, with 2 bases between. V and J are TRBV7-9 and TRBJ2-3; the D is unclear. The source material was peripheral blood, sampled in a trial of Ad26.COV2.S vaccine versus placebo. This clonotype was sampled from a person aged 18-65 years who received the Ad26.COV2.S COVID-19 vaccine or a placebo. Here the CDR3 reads CASSDTDTQYF. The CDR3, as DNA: TGTGCCAGCAGCGACACAGATACGCAGTATTTT.